This T cell receptor beta chain was profiled in a study of CD8+ T cells in alopecia areata. Study-wide context: Each of the treated patients was given oral tofacitinib, 5 to 10 mg twice daily, for moderate-to-severe alopecia areata. Study-level results: Among the cells sequenced in scalp samples are also the resident alphabeta T cells of normal skin. An increase in clonality over normal scalp was evident in lesional scalp, especially alopecia totalis/universalis.

Trimming at V came to 4 bases and at J to 4 bases, leaving 9 bases not matched to a gene. Germline CDR1 and CDR2: GTSNPN and SVGIG (reference sequence). The CDR3 sequence is 14 residues long. Comments on this clone: Its antigen remains unidentified.

cDNA prepared by RNA extraction and subsequent reverse transcription served as the template for sequencing. Generated by immunoSEQ multiplex PCR, the TCRdb table keeps only in-frame clones and is missing some. The repertoire holds 150,000 or so clones, with around 47% as singletons. The chain has TRBV30 and TRBJ2-5, with 7 bases lining up with TRBD2. The sample taken for sequencing was CD4+ T cells sorted from blood. This receptor was obtained from a human donor with alopecia areata. The CDR3 sequence is CAWIKGGSGETQYF. The DNA for the CDR3 is TGTGCCTGGATTAAAGGCGGGAGTGGAGAGACCCAGTACTTC.